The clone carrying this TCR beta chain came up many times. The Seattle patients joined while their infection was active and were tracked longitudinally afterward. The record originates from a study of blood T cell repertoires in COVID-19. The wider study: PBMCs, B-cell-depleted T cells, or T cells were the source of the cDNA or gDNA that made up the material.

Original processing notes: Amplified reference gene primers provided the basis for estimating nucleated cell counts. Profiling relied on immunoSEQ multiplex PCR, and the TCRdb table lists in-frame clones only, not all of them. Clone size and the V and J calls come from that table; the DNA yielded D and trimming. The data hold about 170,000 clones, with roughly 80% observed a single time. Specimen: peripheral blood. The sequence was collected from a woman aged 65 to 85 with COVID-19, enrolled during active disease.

CDR3 nucleotides: TGTGCCAGCAGCTTAGGGGAGGGGAGGAACTATGGCTACACCTTC. This translates into CASSLGEGRNYGYTF. J is TRBJ1-2 and V is TRBV7-2; a possible D gene is TRBD1 (5 bases). Per germline, CDR1 SGHTA and CDR2 FQGNSA. CDR3 size: 15 residues. V was shortened by 1 base and J by 2 bases, with 11 bases between the two germline ends.